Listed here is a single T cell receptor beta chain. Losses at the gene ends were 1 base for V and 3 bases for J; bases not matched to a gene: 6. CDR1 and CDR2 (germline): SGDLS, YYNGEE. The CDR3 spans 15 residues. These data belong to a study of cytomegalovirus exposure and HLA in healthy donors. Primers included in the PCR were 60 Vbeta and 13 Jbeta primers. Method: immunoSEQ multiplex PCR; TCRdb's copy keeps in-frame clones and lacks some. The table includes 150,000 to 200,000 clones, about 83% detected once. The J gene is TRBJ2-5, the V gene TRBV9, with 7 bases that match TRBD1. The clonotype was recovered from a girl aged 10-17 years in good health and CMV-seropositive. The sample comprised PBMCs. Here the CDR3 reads CASSVSPGTEETQYF. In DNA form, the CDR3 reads TGTGCCAGCAGCGTATCCCCGGGGACAGAAGAGACCCAGTACTTC.